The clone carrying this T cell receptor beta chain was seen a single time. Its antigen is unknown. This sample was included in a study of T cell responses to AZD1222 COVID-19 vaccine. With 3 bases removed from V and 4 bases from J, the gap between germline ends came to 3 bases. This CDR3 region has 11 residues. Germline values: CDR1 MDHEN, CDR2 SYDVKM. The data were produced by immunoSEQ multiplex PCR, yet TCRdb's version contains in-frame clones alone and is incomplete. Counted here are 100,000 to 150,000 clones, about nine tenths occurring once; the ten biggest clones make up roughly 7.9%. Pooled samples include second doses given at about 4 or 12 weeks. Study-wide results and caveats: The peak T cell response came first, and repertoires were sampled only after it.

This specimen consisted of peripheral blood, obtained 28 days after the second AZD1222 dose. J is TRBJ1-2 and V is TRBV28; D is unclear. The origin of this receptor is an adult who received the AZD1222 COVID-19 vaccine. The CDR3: CASSFTYGYTF. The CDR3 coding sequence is TGTGCCAGCAGTTTTACCTATGGCTACACCTTC.